A single sample gave rise to the 9 T cell receptor beta chains below, sequenced in a study of control samples from healthy donors and cancer patients. TCRdb's table, derived via immunoSEQ multiplex PCR, lists solely in-frame clones and lacks some. The profile shows 150,000 to 200,000 clones, roughly nine tenths of them singletons. Sequenced material: blood. The receptors come from a woman aged 25 to 39 in good health.

The rearrangement uses TRBV6-4 and TRBJ2-3, with a weak D call TRBD2 (5 bases). This CDR3 has 14 amino acids. V was trimmed by 2 bases and J by 0 bases, leaving 6 bases between them. The V gene's germline CDR1 is MRHNA and CDR2 SNTAGT. The CDR3, as DNA: TGTGCCAGCAGTGACGAGGGTAGCACAGATACGCAGTATTTT. This codes for CASSDEGSTDTQYF.

This clone came up a few times. Other DNA variants within this sample encode the same CDR3. The genes are TRBV18 and TRBJ2-1; weak D call: TRBD2 (5 bases). V lost 6 bases to trimming and J lost 0 bases, with 9 bases between them. CDR1 KGHSH and CDR2 LQKENI come from the germline V gene. The CDR3 runs 14 residues. The CDR3 sequence: CASSPDYSYNEQFF. CDR3 bases: TGTGCCAGCTCTCCCGACTACTCCTACAATGAGCAGTTCTTC.

The V gene is TRBV27, the J gene TRBJ2-3; 7 nucleotides line up with TRBD1. CDR1 and CDR2 from the germline V gene are MNHEY and SMNVEV (reference sequence). Unmatched junction bases numbered 0, after V lost 8 bases and J lost 1 base. There are 12 residues in the CDR3. CDR3 protein: CASGTGTDTQYF. The CDR3 nucleotides are TGTGCCAGCGGGACAGGCACAGATACGCAGTATTTT.

Concerning this clone: Other DNA sequences from this sample encode an identical CDR3 as well. This chain links TRBV7-9 with TRBJ2-7, with D maybe TRBD2 (6 bases). V was clipped by 1 base and J by 4 bases, with 8 bases between them. The germline CDR1 and CDR2 sequences are SEHNR and FQNEAQ (reference sequence). The CDR3 is made up of 13 amino acids. CDR3 sequence reads: CASSLVGGYEQYF. DNA of the CDR3: TGTGCCAGCAGCTTAGTTGGGGGGTACGAGCAGTACTTC.

V and J are TRBV24-1 and TRBJ1-2; TRBD1 matches 9 bases. Germline-derived CDR1 and CDR2 are KGHDR and SFDVKD. The CDR3 is made up of 15 amino acids. After removal of 3 bases from V and 7 bases from J, the junction contained 8 bases not matched to a gene. CDR3 DNA sequence: TGTGCCACCAGTGATCGTACAGGGGGCTTAGGTGGCTACACCTTC. Protein: CATSDRTGGLGGYTF.

This chain joins TRBV18 and TRBJ2-2; D is possibly TRBD1 (6 bases). Looked up from germline, CDR1 is KGHSH and CDR2 is LQKENI. The CDR3 is 16 residues long. V lost 3 bases and J lost 0, with 11 bases in between. Here the CDR3 DNA reads TGTGCCAGCTCACCCCAGGGGCCACCGAACACCGGGGAGCTGTTTTTT. It encodes CASSPQGPPNTGELFF. Filled out from reference TRBV18 and TRBJ2-2, the complete variable domain reads NAGVMQNPRHLVRRRGQEARLRCSPMKGHSHVYWYRQLPEEGLKFMVYLQKENIIDESGMPKERFSAEFPKEGPSILRIQQVVRGDSAAYFCASSPQGPPNTGELFFGEGSRLTVL.

V and J are TRBV15 and TRBJ2-7; 8 positions match TRBD1. With 5 bases clipped from V and 6 bases from J, the junction kept 9 bases outside the gene matches. The length of the CDR3 is 14 residues. The germline gives CDR1 LNHNV, CDR2 YYDKDF (reference sequence). The CDR3 bases are TGTGCCACCAGCCGGGACAGGTTTAGGTCCGAGCAGTACTTC. Its protein is CATSRDRFRSEQYF.

V usage is TRBV6-4 and J usage is TRBJ2-3; 9 nucleotides line up with TRBD2. Per the germline V gene, CDR1 is MRHNA and CDR2 is SNTAGT. CDR3 length: 16 residues. J gave up 4 bases and V 0 bases, and 5 bases lay outside the gene matches. CDR3 DNA sequence: TGTGCCAGCAGTGACTCCGGCGGGGGGGCTGCAGATACGCAGTATTTT. Amino acid sequence: CASSDSGGGAADTQYF.

The chain has TRBV4-1 and TRBJ2-7; either TRBD1 or TRBD2 may fit D (5 bases each). V lost 0 bases, J lost 2 bases, and 11 bases lay in between. This CDR3 has 15 amino acids. In germline, CDR1 is MGHRA, CDR2 YSYEKL. The CDR3 nucleotides read TGCGCCAGCAGCCAAGATCGGGGACCAGCCTACGAGCAGTACTTC. Translated, it gives CASSQDRGPAYEQYF.